This TCR beta chain was recorded in a study of early T cells in non-severe SARS-CoV-2 infection. Looking at the study overall: Chains from this unsorted whole-blood bulk RNA could not be paired. Whole-study findings and limits: Anti-spike CD8 responses were favored in VDJdb matching, and private and CD4 specificities were missed.

This clonotype was detected only a few times. Its antigen remains unidentified. Germline trimming cut 3 bases from V and 4 bases from J; bases unmatched to any gene: 4. The germline CDR1 and CDR2 sequences are DFQATT and SNEGSKA (reference sequence). This CDR3 comprises 16 residues. The TCR library protocol was used to attach unique molecular identifiers. These identifiers were attached to individual cDNA molecules. TCRdb called the 5' RACE reads again in MiXCR, with one record for every CDR3 protein. The data contain around 26,000 distinct CDR3 sequences, approximately 5.1% of them seen just once; the ten biggest clones take up more than 6.5%.

The V gene is TRBV20-1, the J gene TRBJ2-2; the match to TRBD2 covers 14 bases. Sequencing was carried out using whole blood. The sequence came from an adult who was a healthcare worker with PCR-confirmed SARS-CoV-2 infection or an uninfected control (not recorded which). CDR3 nucleotide sequence: TGCAGTGCTAGGACTAGCGGGAGGGGAGGCACCGGGGAGCTGTTTTTT. Translating gives CSARTSGRGGTGELFF.